This T cell receptor beta chain was retrieved from a study of T cells in women clearing cervical HPV infection. Study-level information: For cases, blood was sampled a median about 140 days after lesion detection, interquartile range about 90 to 200 days.

For this clone: As yet, its antigen is unknown. The read comes to an end 3 residues before the CDR3 does, leaving the germline J gene to fill in the end.

This CDR3 region has 15 residues. Trimming stripped 3 bases from V and 0 bases from J, with 11 bases between. Per the germline V gene, CDR1 is MNHNS and CDR2 is SASEGT. Repertoires were generated with immunoSEQ multiplex PCR, while TCRdb's copy carries only in-frame clones and drops some. Found here are more than 45,000 clones; the top ten clones hold around 1.5%. Study-wide findings and caveats: CIN3+ cases had significantly higher TCR richness than controls; evenness did not differ.

The receptor was derived from a woman aged 18 to 69 with a cervical HPV16 infection that either progressed to CIN3+ or cleared (not recorded which). The source material was blood buffy coat. The gene calls are TRBV6-1 and TRBJ1-2; D remains unclear. This chain's CDR3 is CASSDRQRANYGYTF. The covered CDR3 bases are TGTGCCAGCAGTGATCGTCAGCGAGCTAACTATGGC.